These 9 T cell receptor beta chains share one sample of origin, sequenced in a study of identical twins (dated by TCRdb to about 2016). Preparation of the library involved 5' RACE. Data came from an Illumina HiSeq 2000. The public reads were run again by TCRdb, first through fastp at Q25 and then through MiXCR, and only productive beta chains were kept. Each entry is one CDR3 protein sequence, shown with its most common DNA and genes. The sample includes 1.5 million to 2 million distinct CDR3 sequences, with more than 30% observed a single time. The top ten clones comprise around 0.3% of the sample. The sequencing sample was made of cord blood. These TCRs come from a newborn girl in good health.

This clonotype showed up just a few times. The J gene is TRBJ1-2, the V gene TRBV2, with 9 positions matching TRBD1. The V segment lost 2 bases and the J segment 3 bases; nucleotides outside the gene matches: 4. The CDR3 runs 15 residues. Germline CDR1 is SNHLY and CDR2 is FYNNEI. In DNA form, the CDR3 reads TGTGCCAGCAGTGAACCTGGACAGGGGTACTATGGCTACACCTTC. This gives the protein CASSEPGQGYYGYTF.

The rearrangement uses TRBV19 and TRBJ2-6; D unresolved. V lost 3 bases and J lost 2, with 8 bases in between. This CDR3 is 15 amino acids long. Looked up from germline, CDR1 is LNHDA and CDR2 is SQIVND (reference sequence). CDR3 sequence: CASSISTPGANVLTF. The CDR3 DNA reads TGTGCCAGTAGTATTTCGACGCCTGGGGCCAACGTCCTGACTTTC. Full variable domain (rest looked up from reference TRBV19 and TRBJ2-6): DGGITQSPKYLFRKEGQNVTLSCEQNLNHDAMYWYRQDPGQGLRLIYYSQIVNDFQKGDIAEGYSVSREKKESFPLTVTSAQKNPTAFYLCASSISTPGANVLTFGAGSRLTVL.

The CDR3 DNA sequence: TGTGCCATGTCGGACGGCTTCTATGGCTACACCTTC. This encodes CAMSDGFYGYTF. The chain carries TRBV6-8 and TRBJ1-2; no firm D call. V lost 10 bases and J lost 4, with 13 bases in between. The CDR3 contains 12 residues. Germline CDR1 and CDR2: MNHGY and SAAAGT.

This clonotype was detected a few times. The chain recombines TRBV4-1 with TRBJ1-1, with D maybe TRBD1 (6 bases). The V gene's germline CDR1 is MGHRA and CDR2 YSYEKL. V lost 0 bases to trimming and J lost 5 bases, with 16 bases between them. The CDR3 is 16 amino acids. Written as DNA, the CDR3 is TGCGCCAGCAGCCAAGAAGAGGGGGGGGGATTGACTGAAGCTTTCTTT. It specifies CASSQEEGGGLTEAFF.

In this sample, this clonotype turned up many times. The chain joins TRBV29-1 to TRBJ1-2, with a tentative D call TRBD1 (5 bases). This CDR3 comprises 14 residues. Germline V CDR1 and CDR2: SQVTM, ANQGSEA. V lost 2 bases to trimming and J lost 2 bases, with 12 bases between them. CDR3 protein: CSVESGGKNYGYTF. CDR3 nucleotide sequence: TGCAGCGTTGAATCGGGGGGTAAAAACTATGGCTACACCTTC. Drawing the rest from reference TRBV29-1 and TRBJ1-2, the complete variable domain is SAVISQKPSRDICQRGTSLTIQCQVDSQVTMMFWYRQQPGQSLTLIATANQGSEATYESGFVIDKFPISRPNLTFSTLTVSNMSPEDSSIYLCSVESGGKNYGYTFGSGTRLTVV.

This chain joins TRBV9 and TRBJ1-2; TRBD1 might be the D (5 bases). CDR3 length equals 15 residues. Trimming left V 0 bases short and J 1 base short, with 10 bases between. Germline CDR1 and CDR2: SGDLS and YYNGEE. The CDR3 protein is CASSVAPGSNYGYTF. The CDR3 bases are TGTGCCAGCAGCGTAGCTCCAGGGAGTAACTATGGCTACACCTTC.

This chain links TRBV3-1 with TRBJ2-7; D is perhaps TRBD1 (6 bases). The CDR3 is made up of 14 amino acids. V was shortened by 4 bases and J by 10 bases, with 20 bases between the two germline ends. Germline CDR1 reads LGHDT; CDR2 reads YNNKEL (reference sequence). CDR3 coding DNA: TGTGCCAGCAGCCGTACACTCCGGGACACAATTCAGTACTTC. It specifies CASSRTLRDTIQYF.

The chain recombines TRBV27 with TRBJ2-3; D unclear. CDR3 size: 16 residues. V gave up 5 bases and J gave up 0 bases, with 15 bases separating them. The V gene's germline CDR1 is MNHEY and CDR2 SMNVEV (reference sequence). The CDR3: CASSPRQAPSTDTQYF. CDR3 DNA sequence: TGTGCCAGCAGTCCCCGACAAGCCCCTAGCACAGATACGCAGTATTTT.

This clonotype was seen a handful of times. The CDR3 loop is CASSQEAGLGSEAFF. DNA for the CDR3: TGTGCCAGCAGCCAAGAAGCGGGACTAGGTTCTGAAGCTTTCTTT. V gene TRBV4-2 combines with J gene TRBJ1-1; D is possibly TRBD1 (5 bases). V dropped 0 bases and J dropped 6 bases, with 14 bases sitting between them. The CDR3 spans 15 residues. CDR1 LGHNA and CDR2 YNFKEQ come from the germline V gene.